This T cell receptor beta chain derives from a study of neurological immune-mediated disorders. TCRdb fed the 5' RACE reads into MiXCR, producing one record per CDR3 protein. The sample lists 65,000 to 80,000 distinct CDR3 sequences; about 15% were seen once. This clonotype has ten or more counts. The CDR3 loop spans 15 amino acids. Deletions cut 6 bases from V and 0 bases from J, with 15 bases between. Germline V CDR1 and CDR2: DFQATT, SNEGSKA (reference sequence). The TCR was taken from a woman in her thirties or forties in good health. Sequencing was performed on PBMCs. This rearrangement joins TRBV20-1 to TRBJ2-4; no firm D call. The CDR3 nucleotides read TGCAGTGCCCCAACGATTGGGTTAGCCAAAAACATTCAGTACTTC. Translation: CSAPTIGLAKNIQYF.